This TCR beta chain originates from a study of T cells in tuberculosis. In this sample, this clone turned up a few times. Data came from immunoSEQ multiplex PCR; TCRdb stores just in-frame clones and leaves some out. Here the sample spans some 34,000 clones, over 90% being singletons. Germline-derived CDR1 and CDR2 are SGHNT and YYREEE (reference sequence). This CDR3 region has 14 residues. Trimming stripped 2 bases from V and 2 bases from J, with 7 bases between. Material: PBMCs. The sequence derives from a donor aged 5 to 30 with latent tuberculosis or without tuberculosis infection. This rearrangement joins TRBV5-4 to TRBJ2-2; D not certain. The CDR3 nucleotides are TGTGCCAGCAGCTTATATATAAACACCGGGGAGCTGTTTTTT. Its protein is CASSLYINTGELFF.